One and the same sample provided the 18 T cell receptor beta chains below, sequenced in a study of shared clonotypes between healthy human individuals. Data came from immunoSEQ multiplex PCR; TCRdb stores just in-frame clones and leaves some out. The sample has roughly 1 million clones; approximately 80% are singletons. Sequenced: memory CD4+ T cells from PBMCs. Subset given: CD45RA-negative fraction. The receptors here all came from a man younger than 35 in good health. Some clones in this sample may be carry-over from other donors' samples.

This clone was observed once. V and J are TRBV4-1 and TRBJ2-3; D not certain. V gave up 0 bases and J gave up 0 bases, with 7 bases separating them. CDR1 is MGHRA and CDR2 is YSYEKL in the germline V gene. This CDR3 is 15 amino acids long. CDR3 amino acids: CASSQDLSSTDTQYF. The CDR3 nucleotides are TGCGCCAGCAGCCAAGATTTGAGCAGCACAGATACGCAGTATTTT.

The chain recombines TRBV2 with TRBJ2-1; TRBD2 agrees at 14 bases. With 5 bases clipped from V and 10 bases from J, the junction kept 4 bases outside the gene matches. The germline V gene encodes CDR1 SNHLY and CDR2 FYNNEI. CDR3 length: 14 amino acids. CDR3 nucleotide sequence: TGTGCCAGCAGTCGACTAGCGGGAGGGCCAGAGCAGTTCTTC. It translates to CASSRLAGGPEQFF.

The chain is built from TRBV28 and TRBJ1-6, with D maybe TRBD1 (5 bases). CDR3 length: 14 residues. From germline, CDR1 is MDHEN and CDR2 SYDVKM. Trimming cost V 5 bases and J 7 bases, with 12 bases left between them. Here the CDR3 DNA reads TGTGCCAGCAGTCTCCAGGGTTTAAATTCACCCCTCCACTTT. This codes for CASSLQGLNSPLHF.

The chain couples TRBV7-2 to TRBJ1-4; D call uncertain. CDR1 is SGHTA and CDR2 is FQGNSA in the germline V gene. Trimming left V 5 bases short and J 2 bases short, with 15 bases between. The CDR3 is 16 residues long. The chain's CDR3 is CASSPQAPGTNEKLFF. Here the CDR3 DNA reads TGTGCCAGCAGCCCCCAGGCCCCCGGGACTAATGAAAAACTGTTTTTT.

In DNA form, the CDR3 reads TGCGCCAGCAGGTCCAGGGGTACGACTAATGAAAAACTGTTTTTT. The encoded protein is CASRSRGTTNEKLFF. The chain has TRBV5-1 and TRBJ1-4; TRBD1 might be the D (6 bases). This CDR3 has 15 residues. The germline V gene encodes CDR1 SGHRS and CDR2 YFSETQ. The germline V and J ends were trimmed by 5 bases and 2 bases, with 13 bases remaining between them.

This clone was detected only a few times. The CDR3 sequence is CATIDLSGQRDEQYF. The CDR3 DNA reads as TGCGCCACCATTGACTTATCGGGACAGCGGGACGAGCAGTACTTC. The V and J genes are TRBV10-2 and TRBJ2-5, with D perhaps TRBD1 (7 bases). The tail of the sequence fits TRBJ2-7 better, so the J call may be wrong. This CDR3 spans 15 amino acids. Germline lookup yields CDR1 WSHSY and CDR2 SAAADI.

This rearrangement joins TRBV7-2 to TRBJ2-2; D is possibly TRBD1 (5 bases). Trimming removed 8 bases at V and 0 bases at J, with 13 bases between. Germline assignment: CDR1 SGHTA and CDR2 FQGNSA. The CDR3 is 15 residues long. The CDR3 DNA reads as TGTGCCAGCGGTAGACAGAGATCGAACACCGGGGAGCTGTTTTTT. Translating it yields CASGRQRSNTGELFF.

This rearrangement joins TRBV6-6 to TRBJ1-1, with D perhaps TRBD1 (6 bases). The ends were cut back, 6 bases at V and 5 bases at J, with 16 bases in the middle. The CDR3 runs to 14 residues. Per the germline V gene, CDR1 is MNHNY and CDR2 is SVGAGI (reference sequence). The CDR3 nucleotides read TGTGCCAGCAGGGGGGCCCCCGGAGGAACTGAAGCTTTCTTT. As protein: CASRGAPGGTEAFF.

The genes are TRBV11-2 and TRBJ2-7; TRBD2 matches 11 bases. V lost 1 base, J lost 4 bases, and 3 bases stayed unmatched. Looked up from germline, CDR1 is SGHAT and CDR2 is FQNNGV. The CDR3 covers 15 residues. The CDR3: CASSLGGTSGYEQYF. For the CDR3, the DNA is TGTGCCAGCAGCTTAGGGGGGACTAGCGGTTACGAGCAGTACTTC.

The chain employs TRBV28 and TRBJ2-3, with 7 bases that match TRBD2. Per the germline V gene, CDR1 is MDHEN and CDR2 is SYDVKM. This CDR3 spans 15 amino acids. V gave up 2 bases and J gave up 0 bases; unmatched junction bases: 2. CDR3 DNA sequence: TGTGCCAGCAGTTTAGGGGGAGGGAGCACAGATACGCAGTATTTT. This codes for CASSLGGGSTDTQYF.

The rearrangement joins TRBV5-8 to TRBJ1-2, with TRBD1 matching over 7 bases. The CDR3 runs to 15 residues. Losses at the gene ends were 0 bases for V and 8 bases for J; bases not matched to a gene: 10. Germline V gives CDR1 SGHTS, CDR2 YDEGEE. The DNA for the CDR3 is TGTGCCAGCAGCTTGGTTAAGACAGGGCCCGCGGGCTACACCTTC. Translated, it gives CASSLVKTGPAGYTF. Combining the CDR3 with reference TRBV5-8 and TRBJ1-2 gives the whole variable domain EAGVTQSPTHLIKTRGQQATLRCSPISGHTSVYWYQQALGLGLQFLLWYDEGEERNRGNFPPRFSGRQFPNYSSELNVNALELEDSALYLCASSLVKTGPAGYTFGSGTRLTVV.

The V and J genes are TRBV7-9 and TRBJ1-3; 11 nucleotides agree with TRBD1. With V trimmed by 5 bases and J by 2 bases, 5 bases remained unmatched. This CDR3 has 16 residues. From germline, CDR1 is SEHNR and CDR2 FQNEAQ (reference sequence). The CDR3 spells CASSQDRGRTGNTIYF. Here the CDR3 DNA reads TGTGCCAGCAGCCAGGACAGGGGGCGAACTGGAAACACCATATATTTT.

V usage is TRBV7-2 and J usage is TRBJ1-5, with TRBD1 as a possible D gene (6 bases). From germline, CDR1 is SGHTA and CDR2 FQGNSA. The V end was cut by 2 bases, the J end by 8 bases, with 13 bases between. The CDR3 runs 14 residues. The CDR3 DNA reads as TGTGCCAGCAGCTTACACAGGGAGGTTGAGCCCCAGCATTTT. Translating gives CASSLHREVEPQHF.

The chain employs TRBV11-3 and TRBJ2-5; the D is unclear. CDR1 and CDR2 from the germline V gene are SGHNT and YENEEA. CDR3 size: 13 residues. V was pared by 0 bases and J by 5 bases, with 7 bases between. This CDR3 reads CASSLEGLETQYF. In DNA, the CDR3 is TGTGCCAGCAGCTTAGAAGGTCTGGAGACCCAGTACTTC.

DNA of the CDR3: TGTGCCAGCAGCTTTATCCAAGACAGGAGATGGGTCCCAGATACGCAGTATTTT. Protein product: CASSFIQDRRWVPDTQYF. V usage is TRBV7-9 and J usage is TRBJ2-3; weak D call: TRBD1 (6 bases). CDR1 is SEHNR and CDR2 is FQNEAQ in the germline V gene (reference sequence). This CDR3 is 18 amino acids long. Trimming took off 3 bases at V and 4 bases at J, with 23 bases between the two ends.

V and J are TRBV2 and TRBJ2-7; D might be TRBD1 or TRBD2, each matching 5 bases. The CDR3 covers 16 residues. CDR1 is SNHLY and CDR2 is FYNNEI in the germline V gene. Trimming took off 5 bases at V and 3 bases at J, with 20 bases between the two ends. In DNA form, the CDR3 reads TGTGCCAGCAGTCCCCTCCCCGGGACGGATTACTACGAGCAGTACTTC. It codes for CASSPLPGTDYYEQYF.

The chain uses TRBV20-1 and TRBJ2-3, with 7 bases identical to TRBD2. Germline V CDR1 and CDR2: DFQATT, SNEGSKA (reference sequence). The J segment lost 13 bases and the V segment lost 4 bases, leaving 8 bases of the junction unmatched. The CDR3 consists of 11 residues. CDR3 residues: CSANIGLVEYF. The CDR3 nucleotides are TGCAGTGCTAACATAGGACTAGTTGAGTATTTT.

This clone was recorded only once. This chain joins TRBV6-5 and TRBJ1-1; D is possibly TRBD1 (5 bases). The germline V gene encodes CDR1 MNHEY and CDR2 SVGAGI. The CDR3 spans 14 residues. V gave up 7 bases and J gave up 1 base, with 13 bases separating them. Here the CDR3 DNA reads TGTGCCAGCACGGGCACCGGGGGGAACACTGAAGCTTTCTTT. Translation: CASTGTGGNTEAFF.